These T cell receptor beta chains were read from a single sample in a study of Ad26.COV2.S vaccination and SARS-CoV-2 variants. TCRdb's copy holds only in-frame clones and misses some; the assay was immunoSEQ multiplex PCR. The sample shows some 500,000 clones, approximately 92% of them seen only once. Here the sequenced sample was peripheral blood, taken in a trial of Ad26.COV2.S vaccine versus placebo. These receptors were collected from a person aged 18 to 65 who received the Ad26.COV2.S COVID-19 vaccine or a placebo. CDR3s include the opening cysteine and the closing phenylalanine or tryptophan. The D gene is left open where the match is weak. Only part of the rows carry a size: once, few, many, or a class if the clone is expanded.

V gene,clone size,CDR3 length,D gene,J gene,CDR3 protein,CDR3 DNA
TRBV4-1,few,15,NA,TRBJ1-5,CASSSRRTEDQPQHF,TGCGCCAGCAGCTCAAGACGGACGGAGGATCAGCCCCAGCATTTT
TRBV4-1,NA,13,NA,TRBJ2-1,CASSQEPGNEQFF,TGCGCCAGCAGCCAAGAGCCGGGCAATGAGCAGTTCTTC
TRBV28,NA,11,NA,TRBJ2-7,CASSSRYEQYF,TGTGCCAGCTCCAGCCGCTACGAGCAGTACTTC
TRBV15,NA,15,NA,TRBJ1-1,CATSRDNSLNTEAFF,TGTGCCACCAGCAGAGATAACTCTTTGAACACTGAAGCTTTCTTT
TRBV6-5,once,12,NA,TRBJ1-2,CASSYFRERYTF,TGTGCCAGCAGTTACTTTCGGGAACGCTACACCTTC
TRBV27,NA,15,TRBD1,TRBJ1-2,CASSSPGQGSYGYTF,TGTGCCAGCAGTTCCCCGGGACAGGGAAGCTATGGCTACACCTTC
TRBV11-3,NA,13,NA,TRBJ2-1,CASSLGTDREQFF,TGTGCCAGCAGCTTGGGTACCGACAGGGAGCAGTTCTTC
TRBV7-8,NA,15,NA,TRBJ1-1,CASTGAVYWNTEAFF,TGTGCCAGCACGGGGGCGGTCTATTGGAACACTGAAGCTTTCTTT
TRBV11-2,once,13,NA,TRBJ2-7,CASSLEVGYEQYF,TGTGCCAGCAGCTTAGAGGTAGGCTACGAGCAGTACTTC
TRBV2,NA,12,NA,TRBJ1-1,CASSEADTEAFF,TGTGCCAGCAGTGAGGCGGACACTGAAGCTTTCTTT
TRBV7-9,NA,19,TRBD1,TRBJ2-3,CASSSTPRDRDYPSDTQYF,TGTGCCAGCAGCTCTACACCTCGGGACAGGGATTACCCCTCCGATACGCAGTATTTT
TRBV9,NA,13,NA,TRBJ2-5,CASNPPGEETQYF,TGTGCCAGCAATCCCCCGGGGGAGGAGACCCAGTACTTC
TRBV6-1,NA,13,NA,TRBJ1-4,CASSEARLEKLFF,TGTGCCAGCAGTGAAGCGCGGTTGGAAAAACTGTTTTTT
TRBV9,NA,15,NA,TRBJ2-2,CASSVRPGNGGELFF,TGTGCCAGCAGCGTACGGCCTGGGAATGGAGGGGAGCTGTTTTTT
TRBV5-6,few,14,NA,TRBJ2-1,CASSLQNRYNEQFF,TGTGCCAGCAGCTTACAGAACCGGTACAATGAGCAGTTCTTC
TRBV5-1,NA,14,NA,TRBJ2-1,CASSLGNPDNEQFF,TGCGCCAGCAGCCTGGGAAATCCGGACAATGAGCAGTTCTTC
TRBV10-3,few,12,NA,TRBJ2-5,CAISDRRETQYF,TGTGCCATCAGTGATCGACGGGAGACCCAGTACTTC
TRBV7-9,NA,12,NA,TRBJ1-4,CASSLRNEKLFF,TGTGCCAGCAGTCTGAGGAATGAAAAACTGTTTTTT
TRBV11-2,few,14,NA,TRBJ1-2,CASSWGTYGDGYTF,TGTGCCAGCAGCTGGGGCACCTATGGAGATGGCTACACCTTC
TRBV3-1/TRBV3-2,NA,14,NA,TRBJ1-2,CASSQGSGNYGYTF,TGTGCCAGCAGCCAAGGGTCGGGGAACTATGGCTACACCTTC
TRBV5-4,NA,15,TRBD2,TRBJ2-3,CASSLELAGSDTQYF,TGTGCCAGCAGCTTGGAACTAGCGGGTTCAGATACGCAGTATTTT
TRBV5-4,NA,15,TRBD2,TRBJ2-5,CASSLSRGGQETQYF,TGTGCCAGCAGCTTGAGTCGGGGGGGCCAAGAGACCCAGTACTTC
TRBV18,NA,14,NA,TRBJ1-2,CASSPVDGGHGYTF,TGTGCCAGCTCACCGGTTGACGGGGGCCATGGCTACACCTTC
TRBV30,NA,15,NA,TRBJ2-3,CAWSVLYRTTDTQYF,TGTGCCTGGAGTGTACTTTATAGAACGACAGATACGCAGTATTTT
TRBV7-9,NA,16,NA,TRBJ2-3,CASSLVGQGGSDTQYF,TGTGCCAGCAGCTTAGTTGGCCAGGGAGGTTCAGATACGCAGTATTTT
TRBV7-9,NA,15,TRBD1,TRBJ2-1,CASSLDRDEYNEQFF,TGTGCCAGCAGCTTGGACAGGGACGAATACAATGAGCAGTTCTTC
TRBV19,NA,16,NA,TRBJ1-5,CASSTPGGEGNQPQHF,TGTGCCAGTAGTACCCCGGGGGGAGAAGGCAATCAGCCCCAGCATTTT
TRBV5-5,NA,14,NA,TRBJ1-1,CASRPRTHHTEAFF,TGTGCCAGCAGGCCCAGGACCCATCACACTGAAGCTTTCTTT
TRBV5-1,NA,15,TRBD2,TRBJ2-1,CASSPGTSGTAEQFF,TGCGCCAGCAGCCCCGGGACTAGCGGGACCGCTGAGCAGTTCTTC
TRBV7-8,NA,17,NA,TRBJ1-5,CASSTTGGGYSNQPQHF,TGTGCCAGCAGTACCACCGGGGGAGGGTATAGCAATCAGCCCCAGCATTTT
TRBV5-6,few,14,NA,TRBJ1-2,CASSFWQSNYGYTF,TGTGCCAGCAGCTTCTGGCAGAGCAACTATGGCTACACCTTC
TRBV24-1,NA,16,TRBD2,TRBJ2-1,CATSPASSGSYNEQFF,TGTGCCACCAGTCCCGCCTCTAGCGGCTCCTACAATGAGCAGTTCTTC
TRBV4-1,NA,17,NA,TRBJ2-7,CASSQTPLLKVSYEQYF,TGCGCCAGCAGCCAGACCCCCCTGTTGAAGGTCTCCTACGAGCAGTACTTC
TRBV20-1,NA,11,NA,TRBJ2-1,CSAFLAVVQFF,TGCAGTGCTTTCTTAGCGGTGGTGCAGTTCTTC
TRBV6-2/TRBV6-3,NA,16,NA,TRBJ2-5,CASSYPRWHSLGTQYF,TGTGCCAGCAGTTACCCCCGGTGGCACTCGTTAGGGACCCAGTACTTC
TRBV28,NA,12,NA,TRBJ1-4,CASKGDGEKLFF,TGTGCCAGCAAAGGTGATGGTGAAAAACTGTTTTTT
TRBV6-5,NA,15,TRBD1,TRBJ2-7,CASRRSGTASDEQYF,TGTGCCAGCAGACGTTCCGGGACAGCGTCCGACGAGCAGTACTTC
TRBV2,NA,17,TRBD1,TRBJ2-2,CASSEASPGQISGELFF,TGTGCCAGCAGTGAAGCCTCACCGGGACAGATCTCCGGGGAGCTGTTTTTT
TRBV11-3,NA,16,NA,TRBJ2-5,CASSSGGVGERETQYF,TGTGCCAGCAGCTCTGGGGGTGTGGGGGAGAGAGAGACCCAGTACTTC
TRBV7-3,NA,15,NA,TRBJ2-1,CASSFNRGLGGEQFF,TGTGCCAGCAGCTTCAATAGAGGTCTGGGGGGTGAGCAGTTCTTC
TRBV19,NA,13,NA,TRBJ1-3,CASSEGAGNTIYF,TGTGCCAGTAGTGAGGGGGCTGGAAACACCATATATTTT
TRBV12-3/TRBV12-4,NA,13,TRBD2,TRBJ2-1,CASSPSDSGVKFF,TGTGCCAGCAGCCCCTCTGACAGCGGGGTTAAGTTCTTC
TRBV6-6,NA,14,NA,TRBJ2-1,CASRGEWGPNEQFF,TGTGCCAGCAGGGGGGAATGGGGGCCGAATGAGCAGTTCTTC
TRBV2,many,12,NA,TRBJ1-2,CAGEGLDGGYTF,TGTGCCGGGGAGGGCTTAGACGGTGGCTACACCTTC
TRBV27,NA,14,TRBD1,TRBJ2-1,CASSKGQGGNEQFF,TGTGCCAGCAGTAAGGGACAGGGAGGCAATGAGCAGTTCTTC
TRBV19,many,13,NA,TRBJ1-1,CASSIYENTEAFF,TGTGCCAGTAGTATCTATGAGAACACTGAAGCTTTCTTT
TRBV25-1,NA,11,NA,TRBJ2-7,CASSALREQYF,TGTGCCAGCAGTGCCCTGCGGGAGCAGTACTTC
TRBV28,once,15,NA,TRBJ1-6,CASSVGSSYNSPLHF,TGTGCCAGCAGCGTAGGGAGCTCCTATAATTCACCCCTCCACTTT
TRBV18,once,13,NA,TRBJ1-2,CASSQDRNYGYTF,TGTGCCAGCTCCCAAGACAGGAACTATGGCTACACCTTC
TRBV6-5,once,16,NA,TRBJ2-7,CASSYSRRVLSYEQYF,TGTGCCAGCAGTTACTCGAGAAGGGTCCTCTCCTACGAGCAGTACTTC
TRBV27,NA,16,NA,TRBJ1-1,CASSLLGVRANTEAFF,TGTGCCAGCAGTTTACTGGGGGTCCGGGCGAACACTGAAGCTTTCTTT
TRBV6-2/TRBV6-3,NA,15,TRBD1,TRBJ1-2,CASSYPSQGDYGYTF,TGTGCCAGCAGTTACCCTAGCCAGGGGGACTATGGCTACACCTTC
TRBV10-3,NA,10,NA,TRBJ2-2,CAIWSGELFF,TGTGCCATCTGGTCCGGGGAGCTGTTTTTT
TRBV28,NA,14,TRBD1,TRBJ1-6,CASSRGQGWSPLHF,TGTGCCAGCAGCCGAGGACAGGGCTGGTCACCCCTCCACTTT
TRBV3-1/TRBV3-2,NA,15,NA,TRBJ1-2,CASSQDIKRTSGYTF,TGTGCCAGCAGCCAAGACATAAAGAGGACTAGCGGCTACACCTTC